In this sample, the clone carrying this T cell receptor beta chain turned up many times. Its specificity is not known. The CDR3 extends over 15 amino acids. V dropped 3 bases and J dropped 4; count of bases not matched to a gene: 5. Time point reported: persistent/refractory GD, antithyroid drugs over 5 years with positive TRAb. Researchers made the TCR library from RNA that was extracted from PBMCs. The data were obtained in a study of regulatory T cells in long-lasting Graves disease. Arm-PCR of CDR3 regions and iRepertoire HTBI primers were used to build TCR beta libraries. MiXCR was run by TCRdb on the multiplex PCR reads, yielding one entry per CDR3 protein. The sample has hundreds of thousands of distinct CDR3 sequences, around 21% seen once; the top ten hold 7% to 10%. General study findings and limits: Persistent patients shared thousands of public clonotypes among themselves. Newly diagnosed patients shared fewer, at about 890.

The source was peripheral blood mononuclear cells (PBMCs), collected when the disease was refractory, from a patient treated with antithyroid drugs. This clonotype was obtained from a female donor with Graves disease. The chain links TRBV12-3 or TRBV12-4 to TRBJ2-2; 7 bases align to TRBD2. This CDR3 reads CASSLVGRTTGELFF. The DNA of the CDR3 is TGTGCCAGCAGTTTGGTCGGGAGGACCACCGGGGAGCTGTTTTTT.